This is a list of T cell receptor beta chains from one sample in a study of blood T cell repertoires in COVID-19. The assay was immunoSEQ multiplex PCR, and TCRdb's table has in-frame clones only and misses some. The profile shows some 130,000 clones, roughly two thirds of them singletons. The sample comprised peripheral blood. The receptors come from a woman between 65 and 79 years old with acute or convalescent COVID-19. Both conserved end residues are part of each CDR3. D genes are given only for firm matches. Size is stated for part of the rows, as once, few or many counts, or as a class when the clone is expanded.

J gene | clone size | V gene | D gene | CDR3 protein | CDR3 DNA
TRBJ1-4 | NA | TRBV7-9 | NA | CASSLIMTRAANEKLFF | TGTGCCAGCAGCTTAATCATGACGCGGGCGGCTAATGAAAAACTGTTTTTT
TRBJ1-1 | NA | TRBV6-5 | NA | CASSQGWAEAFF | TGTGCCAGCAGTCAGGGGTGGGCTGAAGCTTTCTTT
TRBJ1-2 | NA | TRBV12-3/TRBV12-4 | TRBD1 | CASSPDRDYGYTF | TGTGCCAGCAGCCCGGACAGGGACTATGGCTACACCTTC
TRBJ1-3 | few | TRBV29-1 | NA | CSVLTGSGNTIYF | TGCAGCGTTTTGACAGGCTCTGGAAACACCATATATTTT
TRBJ1-3 | NA | TRBV9 | NA | CASSVEGEGNTIYF | TGTGCCAGCAGCGTAGAGGGGGAAGGAAACACCATATATTTT
TRBJ2-7 | NA | TRBV4-1 | NA | CASSQVTRDEQYF | TGCGCCAGCAGCCAAGTTACTAGGGACGAGCAGTACTTC
TRBJ2-7 | NA | TRBV28 | TRBD2 | CASGVGTSAYEQYF | TGTGCCAGCGGCGTCGGGACTAGCGCTTACGAGCAGTACTTC
TRBJ2-7 | NA | TRBV7-9 | TRBD1 | CASTSGTASYEQYF | TGTGCCAGCACCTCCGGGACAGCCTCCTACGAGCAGTACTTC
TRBJ1-2 | NA | TRBV4-1 | NA | CASSQDGVNYGYTF | TGCGCCAGCAGCCAAGATGGAGTTAACTATGGCTACACCTTC
TRBJ2-2 | NA | TRBV7-8 | TRBD1 | CASSSYGQGSTGELFF | TGTGCCAGCAGCTCATACGGACAGGGGAGCACCGGGGAGCTGTTTTTT
TRBJ2-7 | NA | TRBV10-3 | TRBD1 | CAIRGTGASEQYF | TGTGCCATCAGGGGGACAGGGGCAAGCGAGCAGTACTTC
TRBJ2-3 | NA | TRBV18 | NA | CASSPAVLPHTQYF | TGTGCCAGCTCACCGGCAGTCCTCCCCCATACGCAGTATTTT
TRBJ1-6 | NA | TRBV7-9 | NA | CASSLELTVGYNSPLHF | TGTGCCAGCAGCTTAGAGCTTACAGTTGGGTATAATTCACCCCTCCACTTT
TRBJ1-2 | NA | TRBV2 | NA | CASTPSFLTYGYTF | TGTGCCAGCACCCCAAGCTTTCTCACTTATGGCTACACCTTC
TRBJ2-7 | NA | TRBV28 | TRBD1 | CASKGTGGSRGEQYF | TGTGCCAGCAAAGGGACAGGGGGCTCCCGGGGAGAGCAGTACTTC
TRBJ2-7 | NA | TRBV7-9 | TRBD1 | CASSSQGAGEQYF | TGTGCCAGCAGCTCGCAGGGGGCAGGCGAGCAGTACTTC
TRBJ1-6 | NA | TRBV30 | TRBD1 | CAWSDPGTATYNSPLHF | TGTGCCTGGAGTGATCCCGGGACAGCGACCTATAATTCACCCCTCCACTTT
TRBJ1-5 | NA | TRBV2 | NA | CASRDGVNQPQHF | TGTGCCAGCAGGGACGGGGTCAATCAGCCCCAGCATTTT
TRBJ1-2 | NA | TRBV30 | TRBD1 | CAWSGGTGGYTF | TGTGCCTGGAGTGGAGGGACAGGGGGCTACACCTTC
TRBJ1-2 | once | TRBV5-5 | NA | CASSPAPTGSYGYTF | TGTGCCAGCAGTCCGGCCCCGACAGGATCCTATGGCTACACCTTC
TRBJ2-3 | few | TRBV6-5 | NA | CASSYRDTQYF | TGTGCCAGCAGTTATCGGGATACGCAGTATTTT
TRBJ1-6 | NA | TRBV3-1/TRBV3-2 | TRBD1 | CASRFGTGGSKNSPLHF | TGTGCCAGCAGGTTCGGGACAGGGGGCTCAAAGAATTCACCCCTCCACTTT
TRBJ2-7 | once | TRBV11-2 | NA | CASSLETGNEQYF | TGTGCCAGCAGCTTAGAAACCGGGAACGAGCAGTACTTC
TRBJ2-3 | NA | TRBV19 | NA | CASRLSATDTQYF | TGTGCCAGTAGATTGAGCGCCACAGATACGCAGTATTTT
TRBJ1-5 | NA | TRBV28 | NA | CASSFLPSAGRPAYSNQPQHF | TGTGCCAGCAGTTTCCTTCCCTCCGCGGGACGACCGGCATATAGCAATCAGCCCCAGCATTTT
TRBJ2-2 | NA | TRBV5-6 | TRBD1 | CASSYTRDRGRTGELFF | TGTGCCAGCAGCTATACAAGGGACAGGGGGCGCACCGGGGAGCTGTTTTTT
TRBJ2-4 | NA | TRBV19 | NA | CASSMTASAKNIQYF | TGTGCCAGTAGTATGACAGCCTCAGCCAAAAACATTCAGTACTTC
TRBJ2-7 | NA | TRBV7-9 | TRBD1 | CASSSLLRQGAEQYF | TGTGCCAGCAGCTCGTTACTCAGACAGGGTGCCGAGCAGTACTTC
TRBJ2-5 | NA | TRBV7-2 | NA | CASSMGLWETQYF | TGTGCCAGCAGCATGGGACTCTGGGAGACCCAGTACTTC
TRBJ2-1 | NA | TRBV6-5 | NA | CASRVADSSYNEQFF | TGTGCCAGCAGAGTAGCGGATAGCTCCTACAATGAGCAGTTCTTC
TRBJ1-5 | NA | TRBV10-1 | NA | CASSETGSLSNQPQHF | TGCGCCAGCAGTGAAACCGGGTCCCTTAGCAATCAGCCCCAGCATTTT
TRBJ1-2 | NA | TRBV19 | NA | CASSIQGNYGYTF | TGTGCCAGTAGTATCCAGGGGAACTATGGCTACACCTTC
TRBJ1-5 | NA | TRBV7-9 | NA | CASSLSPYQPQHF | TGTGCCAGCAGCTTAAGCCCGTATCAGCCCCAGCATTTT
TRBJ2-5 | NA | TRBV6-5 | TRBD2 | CASSYSKAGGTQYF | TGTGCCAGCAGTTACTCGAAAGCGGGAGGGACCCAGTACTTC
TRBJ2-1 | NA | TRBV2 | TRBD2 | CASTGWASGGYEQFF | TGTGCCAGCACGGGTTGGGCTAGCGGGGGCTATGAGCAGTTCTTC
TRBJ1-5 | NA | TRBV6-1 | NA | CASSEGARSQHF | TGTGCCAGCAGTGAGGGGGCGCGTTCCCAGCATTTT
TRBJ1-3 | NA | TRBV5-1 | NA | CASSLGPGEGENTIYF | TGCGCCAGCAGCTTGGGGCCAGGGGAAGGGGAAAACACCATATATTTT
TRBJ2-2 | NA | TRBV14 | NA | CASSREGRRTGELFF | TGTGCCAGCAGCCGCGAGGGTCGGAGAACCGGGGAGCTGTTTTTT
TRBJ2-3 | NA | TRBV24-1 | TRBD1 | CATSEWDSYTDTQYF | TGTGCCACCAGTGAGTGGGACAGCTACACAGATACGCAGTATTTT
TRBJ2-5 | NA | TRBV13 | TRBD1 | CASRQTGGVLETQYF | TGTGCCAGCAGGCAAACAGGGGGAGTATTGGAGACCCAGTACTTC
TRBJ2-7 | NA | TRBV6-5 | NA | CASSTQGQQYF | TGTGCCAGCAGTACACAGGGCCAGCAGTACTTC
TRBJ2-2 | NA | TRBV9 | NA | CASSVGTANTGELFF | TGTGCCAGCAGCGTAGGCACAGCTAACACCGGGGAGCTGTTTTTT
TRBJ1-2 | once | TRBV28 | NA | CASSLPEGLNGYTF | TGTGCCAGCAGTTTACCGGAGGGTTTGAACGGCTACACCTTC
TRBJ2-7 | NA | TRBV6-1 | NA | CASSDQGYEQYF | TGTGCCAGCAGTGACCAGGGCTACGAGCAGTACTTC
TRBJ1-1 | NA | TRBV29-1 | TRBD1 | CSVEGQGDTEAFF | TGCAGCGTTGAGGGACAGGGAGACACTGAAGCTTTCTTT
TRBJ2-7 | once | TRBV2 | TRBD1 | CASREQGASREQYF | TGTGCCAGCAGAGAACAGGGGGCAAGTAGGGAGCAGTACTTC
TRBJ2-7 | once | TRBV7-6 | NA | CASSQMWESGYEQYF | TGTGCCAGCAGCCAGATGTGGGAGTCAGGATACGAGCAGTACTTC
TRBJ1-1 | NA | TRBV6-5 | NA | CASRYRWGNTEAFF | TGTGCCAGCAGGTACAGGTGGGGCAACACTGAAGCTTTCTTT
TRBJ1-3 | NA | TRBV7-2 | TRBD1 | CASSLSDRAWGNTIYF | TGTGCCAGCAGCTTATCGGACAGGGCTTGGGGAAACACCATATATTTT
TRBJ2-7 | NA | TRBV27 | NA | CASSLKEKGPF | TGTGCCAGCAGTTTAAAGGAAAAGGGGCCCTTC
TRBJ2-5 | many | TRBV25-1 | TRBD2 | CASSVDPRTSGGQETQYF | TGTGCCAGCAGTGTCGACCCCCGGACTAGCGGGGGACAAGAGACCCAGTACTTC
TRBJ2-1 | few | TRBV24-1 | TRBD2 | CATSNPGLAGGEQFF | TGTGCCACCAGTAACCCGGGACTAGCGGGAGGTGAGCAGTTCTTC
TRBJ2-7 | NA | TRBV5-4 | NA | CASSLGAGSVAGQYF | TGTGCCAGCAGCTTGGGCGCGGGATCCGTCGCCGGGCAGTACTTC
TRBJ1-5 | NA | TRBV25-1 | NA | CASSVQGSDQPQHF | TGTGCCAGCAGTGTTCAGGGTTCGGATCAGCCCCAGCATTTT
TRBJ1-3 | few | TRBV30 | NA | CAWSRGELGVYF | TGTGCCTGGAGTCGGGGGGAACTAGGCGTATATTTT
TRBJ2-1 | NA | TRBV9 | TRBD2 | CASSTPAPSGDSYNEQFF | TGTGCCAGCAGCACCCCAGCACCTAGCGGGGACTCCTACAATGAGCAGTTCTTC
TRBJ2-7 | few | TRBV19 | TRBD1 | CASSFQTGWSSEQYF | TGTGCCAGTAGTTTTCAGACAGGGTGGAGCTCCGAGCAGTACTTC
TRBJ1-1 | NA | TRBV28 | NA | CASSYGGNTEAFF | TGTGCCAGCAGTTACGGGGGGAACACTGAAGCTTTCTTT